Presented here are 10 T cell receptor beta chains from one specimen sequenced in a study of CD8 T cells in acute hepatitis C reinfection. Here immunoSEQ multiplex PCR was the method, and the copy in TCRdb shows in-frame clones only, minus some. The sample lists 35,000 to 40,000 clones, around nine tenths occurring once. Time point of the sample: naive CD8 control sorted from an acute-time-point sample. The sequenced sample was naive CD8+ T cells from PBMCs. The receptors were sampled from a man aged 30 to 45 with chronic hepatitis C.

The chain couples TRBV9 to TRBJ2-2, with D possibly TRBD1 on 6 matching bases. V lost 3 bases, J lost 6 bases, and 15 bases lay in between. The CDR3 runs 15 residues. Germline assignment: CDR1 SGDLS and CDR2 YYNGEE. The CDR3 here is CASSDTGRGAGELFF. The CDR3 DNA is TGTGCCAGCAGCGACACAGGGAGAGGAGCCGGGGAGCTGTTTTTT.

The chain employs TRBV29-1 and TRBJ2-2; D is unclear. The V end lost 7 bases, the J end lost 1 base, and 10 bases lay between the germline ends. The CDR3 spans 13 residues. The germline V gene has CDR1 SQVTM and CDR2 ANQGSEA. CDR3 sequence reads: CSARDLNTGELFF. CDR3 sequence (DNA): TGCAGCGCCCGAGACCTGAACACCGGGGAGCTGTTTTTT.

The chain employs TRBV13 and TRBJ2-5, with a tentative D call TRBD2 (7 bases). Trimming cost V 5 bases and J 0 bases, with 16 bases left between them. CDR1 and CDR2 (germline): PRHDT, FYEKMQ (reference sequence). The CDR3 is 16 residues long. For the CDR3, the DNA is TGTGCCAGCAGCGGGGGGGCTGATAGGTACCAAGAGACCCAGTACTTC. Protein: CASSGGADRYQETQYF.

This sequence joins TRBV27 and TRBJ2-1; D is possibly TRBD2 (6 bases). Germline CDR1 is MNHEY and CDR2 is SMNVEV (reference sequence). Trimming took 3 bases from V and 0 from J, leaving 15 bases between them. The CDR3 is made up of 17 amino acids. For the CDR3, the DNA is TGTGCCAGCAGTTTTTCTCACTGGACTAACTCCTACAATGAGCAGTTCTTC. This gives the protein CASSFSHWTNSYNEQFF.

The chain is built from TRBV5-1 and TRBJ2-7; maybe TRBD2 (6 bases). The CDR3 sequence is 15 residues long. In germline, CDR1 is SGHRS, CDR2 YFSETQ. The V end was cut by 2 bases, the J end by 0 bases, with 12 bases between. The CDR3 is CASSFSGDSSYEQYF. In nucleotides, the CDR3 is TGCGCCAGCAGCTTTAGCGGAGATAGCTCCTACGAGCAGTACTTC.

The chain carries TRBV2 and TRBJ2-3; 13 nucleotides agree with TRBD2. The V and J ends lost 6 bases and 4 bases, in that order; junction bases with no gene match: 7. Germline V gene data show CDR1 as SNHLY and CDR2 as FYNNEI. The CDR3 has 16 amino acids. The CDR3 coding sequence is TGTGCCAGCAGGTTCACTAGCGGGGGGGCGGCAGATACGCAGTATTTT. This codes for CASRFTSGGAADTQYF.

This clone has just one count. This chain uses TRBV29-1 with TRBJ2-2, with a possible D match to TRBD2 (5 bases). V was pared by 0 bases and J by 7 bases, with 12 bases between. Looked up from germline, CDR1 is SQVTM and CDR2 is ANQGSEA. There are 14 residues in the CDR3. The CDR3 bases are TGCAGCGTTGAAGAAGGGAGTTACGGCGGGGAGCTGTTTTTT. Protein sequence: CSVEEGSYGGELFF.

The rearrangement uses TRBV5-4 and TRBJ2-2; unclear D gene. Germline V lookup: CDR1 SGHNT, CDR2 YYREEE (reference sequence). Deletions cut 2 bases from V and 4 bases from J, with 3 bases between. The CDR3 has 12 amino acids. The CDR3, as DNA: TGTGCCAGCAGCTTCGGCACCGGGGAGCTGTTTTTT. Protein sequence: CASSFGTGELFF.

The chain recombines TRBV5-6 with TRBJ1-6, with 8 positions matching TRBD1. V gave up 2 bases and J gave up 8 bases; unmatched junction bases: 3. Germline V lookup: CDR1 SGHDT, CDR2 YYEEEE. CDR3 length equals 14 residues. CDR3 DNA sequence: TGTGCCAGCAGCTTTGGGACAGGTGATTCACCCCTCCACTTT. This translates into CASSFGTGDSPLHF.

This clone was observed a few times. The chain recombines TRBV5-4 with TRBJ2-1, with D possibly being TRBD1 (6 bases). From germline, CDR1 is SGHNT and CDR2 YYREEE (reference sequence). V shed 0 bases and J shed 5 bases, with 6 bases lying between them. This CDR3 comprises 13 residues. CDR3 sequence: CASSLDRDNEQFF. The DNA for the CDR3 is TGTGCCAGCAGCTTGGACAGGGACAATGAGCAGTTCTTC. The full variable domain, its missing parts supplied by reference TRBV5-4 and TRBJ2-1, is ETGVTQSPTHLIKTRGQQVTLRCSSQSGHNTVSWYQQALGQGPQFIFQYYREEENGRGNFPPRFSGLQFPNYSSELNVNALELDDSALYLCASSLDRDNEQFFGPGTRLTVL.